The text below deals with one T cell receptor (beta chain). As handled by the study authors: Amplification from reference gene primers served as the basis for estimated nucleated cell counts. Sequenced by immunoSEQ multiplex PCR; TCRdb stores in-frame clones only, minus some. V, J and clone size are taken as reported in that table, and D and trimming were inferred from the DNA itself. The sample lists about 40,000 clones, approximately 80% occurring once. From germline, CDR1 is SQVTM and CDR2 ANQGSEA. This CDR3 is 10 amino acids long. V lost 4 bases, J lost 8 bases, and 8 bases lay in between. The sample belongs to a study of blood T cell repertoires in COVID-19. Overall study: COVID-19 samples from acute and convalescent phases originated in the United States, Italy and Spain. Nucleic acid was either cDNA or gDNA, and it came from T cells, B-cell-depleted T cells, or PBMCs.

The chain recombines TRBV29-1 with TRBJ1-1; D is perhaps TRBD1 (6 bases). The clonotype originates from an older woman with acute or convalescent COVID-19. Specimen: peripheral blood. The CDR3 here is CSVVRGEAFF. For the CDR3, the DNA is TGCAGCGTTGTAAGGGGGGAAGCTTTCTTT.